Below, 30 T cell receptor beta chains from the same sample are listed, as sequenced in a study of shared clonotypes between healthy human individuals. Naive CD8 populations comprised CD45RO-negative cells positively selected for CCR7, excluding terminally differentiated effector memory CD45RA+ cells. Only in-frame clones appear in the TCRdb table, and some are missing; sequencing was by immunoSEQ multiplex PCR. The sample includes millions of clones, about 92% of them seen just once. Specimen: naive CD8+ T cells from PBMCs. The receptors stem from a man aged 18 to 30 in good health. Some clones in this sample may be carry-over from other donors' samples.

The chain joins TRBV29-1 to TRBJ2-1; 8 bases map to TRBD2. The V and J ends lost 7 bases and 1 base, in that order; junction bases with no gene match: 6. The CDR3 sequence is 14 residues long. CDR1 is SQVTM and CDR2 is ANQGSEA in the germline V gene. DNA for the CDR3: TGCAGCGGTAAATTAGCGGGATCCTACAATGAGCAGTTCTTC. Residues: CSGKLAGSYNEQFF.

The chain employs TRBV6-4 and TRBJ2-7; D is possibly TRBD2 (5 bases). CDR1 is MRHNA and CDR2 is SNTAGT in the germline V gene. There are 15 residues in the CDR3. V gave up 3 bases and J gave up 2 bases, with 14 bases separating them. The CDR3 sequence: CASSEESGLPYEQYF. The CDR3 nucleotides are TGTGCCAGCAGTGAGGAGAGCGGTCTTCCCTACGAGCAGTACTTC.

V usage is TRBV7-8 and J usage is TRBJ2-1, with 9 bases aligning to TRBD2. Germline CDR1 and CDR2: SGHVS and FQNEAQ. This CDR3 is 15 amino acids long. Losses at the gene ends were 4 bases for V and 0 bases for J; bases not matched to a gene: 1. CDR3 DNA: TGTGCCAGCAGCTATAGCGGGAGCTCCTACAATGAGCAGTTCTTC. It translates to CASSYSGSSYNEQFF.

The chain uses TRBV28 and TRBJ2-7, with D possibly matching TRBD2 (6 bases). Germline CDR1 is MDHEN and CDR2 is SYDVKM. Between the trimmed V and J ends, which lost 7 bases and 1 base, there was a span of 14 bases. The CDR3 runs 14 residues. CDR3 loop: CASISSGVSYEQYF. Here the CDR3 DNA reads TGTGCCAGCATCTCCTCGGGGGTTTCCTACGAGCAGTACTTC.

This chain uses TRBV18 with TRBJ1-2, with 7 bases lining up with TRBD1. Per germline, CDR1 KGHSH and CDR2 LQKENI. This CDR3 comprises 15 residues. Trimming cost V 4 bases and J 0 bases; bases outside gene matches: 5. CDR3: CASSLDRAPNYGYTF. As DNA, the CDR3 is TGTGCCAGCTCACTCGACAGGGCTCCTAACTATGGCTACACCTTC.

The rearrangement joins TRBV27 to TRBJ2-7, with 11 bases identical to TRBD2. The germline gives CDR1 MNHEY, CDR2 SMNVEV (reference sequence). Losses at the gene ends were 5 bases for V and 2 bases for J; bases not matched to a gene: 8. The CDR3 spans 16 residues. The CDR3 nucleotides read TGTGCCAGCAGTCCTCTGGGTAGCGGGAGGGCCTACGAGCAGTACTTC. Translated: CASSPLGSGRAYEQYF.

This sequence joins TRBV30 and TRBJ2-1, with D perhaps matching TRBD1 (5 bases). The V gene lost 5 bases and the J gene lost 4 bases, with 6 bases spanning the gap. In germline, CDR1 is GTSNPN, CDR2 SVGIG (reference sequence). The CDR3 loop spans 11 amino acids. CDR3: CAWAGYNEQFF. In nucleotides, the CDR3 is TGTGCCTGGGCAGGGTACAATGAGCAGTTCTTC. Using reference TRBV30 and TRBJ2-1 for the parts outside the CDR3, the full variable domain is SQTIHQWPATLVQPVGSPLSLECTVEGTSNPNLYWYRQAAGRGLQLLFYSVGIGQISSEVPQNLSASRPQDRQFILSSKKLLLSDSGFYLCAWAGYNEQFFGPGTRLTVL.

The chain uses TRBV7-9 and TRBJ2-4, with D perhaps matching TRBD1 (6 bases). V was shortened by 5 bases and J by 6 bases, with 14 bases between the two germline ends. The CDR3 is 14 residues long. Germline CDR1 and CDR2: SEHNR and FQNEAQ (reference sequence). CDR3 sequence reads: CASSRADRLNIQYF. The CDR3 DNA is TGTGCCAGCAGCCGGGCTGACAGGTTAAACATTCAGTACTTC.

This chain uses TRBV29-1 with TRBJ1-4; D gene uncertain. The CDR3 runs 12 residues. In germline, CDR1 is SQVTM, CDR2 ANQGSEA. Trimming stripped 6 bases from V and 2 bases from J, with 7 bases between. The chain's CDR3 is CSVRLTNEKLFF. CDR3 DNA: TGCAGCGTGAGGCTGACTAATGAAAAACTGTTTTTT.

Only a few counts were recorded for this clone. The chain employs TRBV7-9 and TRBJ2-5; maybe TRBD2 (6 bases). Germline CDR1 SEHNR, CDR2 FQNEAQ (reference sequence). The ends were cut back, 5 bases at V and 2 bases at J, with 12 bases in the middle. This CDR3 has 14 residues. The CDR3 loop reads CASSKLGLQETQYF. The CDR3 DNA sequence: TGTGCCAGCAGCAAGCTGGGACTTCAAGAGACCCAGTACTTC. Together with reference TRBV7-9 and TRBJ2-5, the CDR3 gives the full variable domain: DTGVSQNPRHKITKRGQNVTFRCDPISEHNRLYWYRQTLGQGPEFLTYFQNEAQLEKSRLLSDRFSAERPKGSFSTLEIQRTEQGDSAMYLCASSKLGLQETQYFGPGTRLLVL.

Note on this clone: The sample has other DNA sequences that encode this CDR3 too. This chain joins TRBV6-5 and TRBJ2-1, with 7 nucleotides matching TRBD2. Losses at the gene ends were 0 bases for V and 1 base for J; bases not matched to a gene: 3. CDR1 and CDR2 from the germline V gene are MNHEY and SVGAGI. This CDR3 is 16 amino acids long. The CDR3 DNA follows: TGTGCCAGCAGTTACTCTGCGGGAGAATCCTACAATGAGCAGTTCTTC. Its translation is CASSYSAGESYNEQFF.

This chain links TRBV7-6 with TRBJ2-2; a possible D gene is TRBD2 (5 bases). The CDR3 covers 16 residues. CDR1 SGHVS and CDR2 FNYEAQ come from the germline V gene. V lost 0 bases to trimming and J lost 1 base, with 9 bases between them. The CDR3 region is CASSLADYENTGELFF. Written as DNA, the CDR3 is TGTGCCAGCAGCTTAGCAGACTACGAGAACACCGGGGAGCTGTTTTTT.

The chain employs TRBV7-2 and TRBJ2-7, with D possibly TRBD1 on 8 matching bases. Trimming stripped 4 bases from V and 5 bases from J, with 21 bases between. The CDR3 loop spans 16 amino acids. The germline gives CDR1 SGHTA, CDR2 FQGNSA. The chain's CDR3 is CASSSRTGRVLDEQYF. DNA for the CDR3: TGTGCCAGCAGCTCGAGGACAGGGAGGGTATTAGACGAGCAGTACTTC.

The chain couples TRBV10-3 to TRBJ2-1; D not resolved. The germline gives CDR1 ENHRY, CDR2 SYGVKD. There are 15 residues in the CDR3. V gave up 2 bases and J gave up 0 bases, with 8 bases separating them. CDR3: CAISEESSSYNEQFF. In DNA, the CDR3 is TGTGCCATCAGTGAGGAATCCAGCTCCTACAATGAGCAGTTCTTC.

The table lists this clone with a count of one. The CDR3 spells CASRPMMLEGTEGGYTF. Here the CDR3 DNA reads TGTGCCAGTAGACCTATGATGCTCGAAGGGACAGAAGGAGGCTACACCTTC. The chain combines TRBV19 with TRBJ1-2, with 7 bases identical to TRBD1. V gave up 6 bases and J gave up 8 bases; unmatched junction bases: 21. This CDR3 contains 17 residues. Germline CDR1 LNHDA, CDR2 SQIVND (reference sequence).

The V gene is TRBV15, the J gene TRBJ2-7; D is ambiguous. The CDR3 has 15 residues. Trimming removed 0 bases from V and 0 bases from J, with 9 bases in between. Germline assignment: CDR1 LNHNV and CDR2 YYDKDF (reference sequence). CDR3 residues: CATSRDVGSSYEQYF. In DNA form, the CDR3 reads TGTGCCACCAGCAGAGATGTCGGTTCCTCCTACGAGCAGTACTTC.

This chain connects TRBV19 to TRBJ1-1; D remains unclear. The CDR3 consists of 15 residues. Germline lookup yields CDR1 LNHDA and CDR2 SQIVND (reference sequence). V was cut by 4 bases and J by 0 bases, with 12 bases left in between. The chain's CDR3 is CASSNDYDMNTEAFF. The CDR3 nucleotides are TGTGCCAGTAGTAACGATTACGACATGAACACTGAAGCTTTCTTT.

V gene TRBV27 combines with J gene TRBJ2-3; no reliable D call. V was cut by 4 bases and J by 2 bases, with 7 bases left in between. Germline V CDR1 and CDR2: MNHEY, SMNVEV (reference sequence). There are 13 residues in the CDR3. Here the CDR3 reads CASSWAFTDTQYF. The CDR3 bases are TGTGCCAGCAGTTGGGCTTTCACAGATACGCAGTATTTT.

The CDR3 region is CSVVGGAEAFF. CDR3 coding DNA: TGCAGCGTAGTGGGGGGGGCTGAAGCTTTCTTT. The chain couples TRBV29-1 to TRBJ1-1; tentatively, D is TRBD1 (5 bases). V was trimmed by 6 bases and J by 6 bases, leaving 11 bases between them. The germline gives CDR1 SQVTM, CDR2 ANQGSEA. The CDR3 contains 11 residues.

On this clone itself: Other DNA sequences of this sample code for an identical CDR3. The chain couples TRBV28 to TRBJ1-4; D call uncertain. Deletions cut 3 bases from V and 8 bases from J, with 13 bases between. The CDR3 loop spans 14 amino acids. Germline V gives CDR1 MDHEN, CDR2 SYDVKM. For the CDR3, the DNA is TGTGCCAGCAGTTTCAGAGGGTCGAGAGAAAAACTGTTTTTT. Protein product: CASSFRGSREKLFF.

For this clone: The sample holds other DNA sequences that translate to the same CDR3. Here the CDR3 DNA reads TGTGCCAGCAGTGGACAGGGCTCCTACAATGAGCAGTTCTTC. This encodes CASSGQGSYNEQFF. This sequence joins TRBV2 and TRBJ2-1, with 7 positions matching TRBD1. This CDR3 has 14 residues. With V trimmed by 4 bases and J by 0 bases, 0 bases remained unmatched. Germline CDR1 is SNHLY and CDR2 is FYNNEI.

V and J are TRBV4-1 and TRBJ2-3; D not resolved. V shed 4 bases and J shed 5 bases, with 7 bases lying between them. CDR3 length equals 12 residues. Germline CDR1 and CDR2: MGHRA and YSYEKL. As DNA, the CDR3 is TGCGCCAGCAGCCCGTCCAGAGATACGCAGTATTTT. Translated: CASSPSRDTQYF.

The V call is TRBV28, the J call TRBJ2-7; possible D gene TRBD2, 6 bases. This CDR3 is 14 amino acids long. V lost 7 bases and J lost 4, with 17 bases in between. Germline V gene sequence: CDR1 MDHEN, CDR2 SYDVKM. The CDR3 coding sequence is TGTGCCAGCACCACGAATGCGGCGGGGTACGAGCAGTACTTC. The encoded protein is CASTTNAAGYEQYF.

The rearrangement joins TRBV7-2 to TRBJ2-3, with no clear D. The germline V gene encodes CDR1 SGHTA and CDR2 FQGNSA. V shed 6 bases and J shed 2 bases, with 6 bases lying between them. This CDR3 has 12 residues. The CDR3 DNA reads TGTGCCAGCAGTGTGCTCACAGATACGCAGTATTTT. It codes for CASSVLTDTQYF.

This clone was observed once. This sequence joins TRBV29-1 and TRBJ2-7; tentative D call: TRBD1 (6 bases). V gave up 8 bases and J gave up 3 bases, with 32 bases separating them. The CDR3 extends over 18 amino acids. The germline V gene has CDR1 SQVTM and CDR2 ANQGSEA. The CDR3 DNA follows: TGCAGCTTCTCCACCAGGGGCGCCGAAAAAAAGGGTGGCTACGAGCAGTACTTC. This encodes CSFSTRGAEKKGGYEQYF.

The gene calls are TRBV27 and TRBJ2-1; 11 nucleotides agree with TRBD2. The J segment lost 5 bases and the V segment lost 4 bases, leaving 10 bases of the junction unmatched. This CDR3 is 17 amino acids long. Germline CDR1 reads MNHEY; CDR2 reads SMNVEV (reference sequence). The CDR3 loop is CASSSALPGLADNEQFF. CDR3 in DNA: TGTGCCAGCAGTTCCGCTTTACCGGGACTAGCGGACAATGAGCAGTTCTTC.

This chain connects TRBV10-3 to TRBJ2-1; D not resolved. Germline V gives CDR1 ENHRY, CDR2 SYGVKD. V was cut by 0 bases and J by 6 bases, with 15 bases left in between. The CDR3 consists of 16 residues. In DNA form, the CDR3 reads TGTGCCATCAGTGAGTCGGGTGGGCTATACCGCAATGAGCAGTTCTTC. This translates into CAISESGGLYRNEQFF.

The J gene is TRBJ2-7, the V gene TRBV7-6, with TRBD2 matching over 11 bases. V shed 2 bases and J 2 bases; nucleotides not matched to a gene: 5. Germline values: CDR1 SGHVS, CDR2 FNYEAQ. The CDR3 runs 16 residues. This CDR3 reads CASSLKTSGRTYEQYF. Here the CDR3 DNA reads TGTGCCAGCAGCTTAAAAACTAGCGGGAGAACCTACGAGCAGTACTTC.

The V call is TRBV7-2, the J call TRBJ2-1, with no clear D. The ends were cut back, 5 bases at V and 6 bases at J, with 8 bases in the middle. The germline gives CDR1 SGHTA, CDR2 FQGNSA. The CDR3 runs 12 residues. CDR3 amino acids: CASSAWGNEQFF. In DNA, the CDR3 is TGTGCCAGCAGCGCCTGGGGCAATGAGCAGTTCTTC.

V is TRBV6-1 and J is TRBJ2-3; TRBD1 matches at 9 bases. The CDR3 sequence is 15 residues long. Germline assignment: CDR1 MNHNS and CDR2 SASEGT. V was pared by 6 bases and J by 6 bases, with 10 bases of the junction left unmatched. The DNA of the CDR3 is TGTGCCAGCAGGAGACAGGGGGTCTATGTGGATACGCAGTATTTT. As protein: CASRRQGVYVDTQYF.